This passage covers 32 T cell receptor beta chains from one sample sequenced in a study of CD8 T cells in Susac syndrome. Random hexamers served to reverse transcribe roughly 0.5 to 1 ug RNA. TCRdb re-called the immunoSEQ multiplex PCR reads with MiXCR, one entry per CDR3 protein. The sample lists more than 80,000 distinct CDR3 sequences; approximately 95% were seen once. Material: CD8+ T cells from PBMCs. These receptors all stem from a human donor with Susac syndrome.

The rearrangement links TRBV29-1 to TRBJ2-1; D remains ambiguous. Germline V gene sequence: CDR1 SQVTM, CDR2 ANQGSEA. This CDR3 comprises 15 residues. Trimming removed 1 base from V and 2 bases from J, with 12 bases in between. CDR3 coding DNA: TGCAGCGTTGAAGGGTTTACGGCGACCTACAATGAGCAGTTCTTC. This sequence encodes CSVEGFTATYNEQFF.

The chain is built from TRBV6-2 or TRBV6-3 and TRBJ1-2; D is ambiguous. Germline loops: CDR1 MNHEY, CDR2 SVGEGT. The length of the CDR3 is 14 residues. The germline V and J ends were trimmed by 5 bases and 4 bases, with 14 bases remaining between them. In DNA, the CDR3 is TGTGCCAGCAGTGGTTCGGTAGATGGCTATGGCTACACCTTC. Protein: CASSGSVDGYGYTF.

The chain uses TRBV29-1 and TRBJ1-2, with TRBD1 as a possible D gene (5 bases). CDR3 size: 15 residues. V was pared by 0 bases and J by 7 bases, with 18 bases between. In germline, CDR1 is SQVTM, CDR2 ANQGSEA. CDR3: CSVEDDGKGPLGYTF. As DNA, the CDR3 is TGCAGCGTTGAAGACGACGGGAAGGGGCCTCTTGGCTACACCTTC.

V gene TRBV29-1 combines with J gene TRBJ2-5, with 13 bases identical to TRBD2. The J call may be wrong; the DNA end is better matched by TRBJ2-1. Germline V gives CDR1 SQVTM, CDR2 ANQGSEA. CDR3 size: 14 residues. CDR3 bases: TGCAGCTTCAGACTAGCGGGGGGTGGGGAGACCCAGTTCTTC. As protein: CSFRLAGGGETQFF.

The chain recombines TRBV27 with TRBJ1-5, with a tentative D call TRBD1 (5 bases). The CDR3 extends over 13 amino acids. Deletions cut 2 bases from V and 6 bases from J, with 8 bases between. Per the germline V gene, CDR1 is MNHEY and CDR2 is SMNVEV (reference sequence). The CDR3: CASSLTGAQPQHF. The CDR3 coding sequence is TGTGCCAGCAGTTTAACCGGGGCTCAGCCCCAGCATTTT.

The chain links TRBV14 to TRBJ1-1, with a possible D match to TRBD1 (5 bases). Trimming pared 2 bases from V and 0 bases from J, leaving 10 bases between. Per the germline V gene, CDR1 is SGHDN and CDR2 is FVKESK. The CDR3 contains 15 residues. The CDR3: CASSQTGLMNTEAFF. The CDR3 nucleotides read TGTGCCAGCAGCCAAACAGGTCTCATGAACACTGAAGCTTTCTTT.

V usage is TRBV29-1 and J usage is TRBJ1-1, with D tentatively TRBD1 (6 bases). From germline, CDR1 is SQVTM and CDR2 ANQGSEA. The CDR3 totals 15 residues. V lost 6 bases and J 1 base, leaving 18 bases between the germline ends. CDR3: CSVVLYDRPNTEAFF. CDR3 sequence (DNA): TGCAGCGTCGTTCTGTACGACAGGCCGAACACTGAAGCTTTCTTT. Combining the CDR3 with reference TRBV29-1 and TRBJ1-1 gives the whole variable domain SAVISQKPSRDICQRGTSLTIQCQVDSQVTMMFWYRQQPGQSLTLIATANQGSEATYESGFVIDKFPISRPNLTFSTLTVSNMSPEDSSIYLCSVVLYDRPNTEAFFGQGTRLTVV.

This chain connects TRBV5-1 to TRBJ1-1; D gene ambiguous. The CDR3 is 15 amino acids. CDR1 and CDR2 from the germline V gene are SGHRS and YFSETQ. Trimming pared 0 bases from V and 0 bases from J, leaving 9 bases between. CDR3 sequence: CASSLEVRLNTEAFF. The CDR3 bases are TGCGCCAGCAGCTTGGAGGTCAGATTGAACACTGAAGCTTTCTTT.

The chain joins TRBV19 to TRBJ1-1; D call uncertain. The CDR3 is made up of 13 amino acids. The V gene's germline CDR1 is LNHDA and CDR2 SQIVND (reference sequence). Trimming cost V 5 bases and J 1 base, with 8 bases left between them. The CDR3 nucleotides are TGTGCCAGTAGTCAATACGGGAACACTGAAGCTTTCTTT. As protein: CASSQYGNTEAFF.

A few counts support this clonotype. The CDR3 DNA reads as TGTGCCAGCAGCCAAGAGACCCAGTACTTC. As protein: CASSQETQYF. V is TRBV3-1 and J is TRBJ2-5; D is unclear. V was pared by 0 bases and J by 7 bases, with 0 bases between. CDR1 is LGHDT, CDR2 YNNKEL, per germline (reference sequence). The CDR3 covers 10 residues.

The rearrangement links TRBV20-1 to TRBJ1-5; TRBD1 aligns across 7 bases. Unmatched junction bases numbered 10, after V lost 0 bases and J lost 5 bases. This CDR3 is 16 amino acids long. Germline lookup yields CDR1 DFQATT and CDR2 SNEGSKA (reference sequence). CDR3 residues: CSAREKQGSIYQPQHF. CDR3 DNA: TGCAGTGCTAGAGAAAAACAGGGGTCGATTTATCAGCCCCAGCATTTT.

This sequence joins TRBV5-1 and TRBJ2-7; D is ambiguous. CDR1 SGHRS and CDR2 YFSETQ come from the germline V gene. This CDR3 is 14 amino acids long. Trimming took off 4 bases at V and 3 bases at J, with 14 bases between the two ends. CDR3 loop: CASSNSNAYYEQYF. Here the CDR3 DNA reads TGCGCCAGCAGCAACAGCAATGCTTACTACGAGCAGTACTTC.

The DNA of the CDR3 is TGTGCCAGCAGCTTACCGGGGAACGAGCAGTACTTC. It codes for CASSLPGNEQYF. V is TRBV7-2 and J is TRBJ2-7, with D maybe TRBD2 (5 bases). CDR3 length: 12 residues. The germline CDR1 and CDR2 sequences are SGHTA and FQGNSA. V was shortened by 2 bases and J by 5 bases, with 7 bases between the two germline ends.

The chain couples TRBV5-6 to TRBJ2-7; TRBD1 matches 9 bases. V shed 0 bases and J 4 bases; nucleotides not matched to a gene: 5. The CDR3 extends over 15 amino acids. The germline CDR1 and CDR2 sequences are SGHDT and YYEEEE. CDR3 nucleotides: TGTGCCAGCAGCTTGGGCGGACAGGGGCGGTACGAGCAGTACTTC. Residues: CASSLGGQGRYEQYF.

This rearrangement joins TRBV25-1 to TRBJ1-1, with D uncertain. The length of the CDR3 is 11 residues. CDR1 and CDR2 (germline): MGHDK, SYGVNS. V was trimmed by 3 bases and J by 11 bases, leaving 10 bases between them. The CDR3 bases are TGTGCCAGCAGTGACGGGGAGCAGGCTTTCTTT. This codes for CASSDGEQAFF.

This chain connects TRBV3-1 to TRBJ2-1; the D gene is possibly TRBD1 (6 bases). CDR1 is LGHDT, CDR2 YNNKEL, per germline (reference sequence). Trimming shortened V by 1 base and J by 7 bases, and 20 bases separated the two germline ends. CDR3 length: 17 residues. CDR3 in amino acids: CASSQAEGHRAGNEQFF. The DNA for the CDR3 is TGTGCCAGCAGCCAAGCTGAGGGGCACAGGGCAGGGAATGAGCAGTTCTTC.

The chain links TRBV7-9 to TRBJ1-2, with 7 bases lining up with TRBD1. The germline V gene encodes CDR1 SEHNR and CDR2 FQNEAQ (reference sequence). Trimming at V came to 4 bases and at J to 4 bases, leaving 9 bases not matched to a gene. This CDR3 has 15 amino acids. This chain's CDR3 is CASSSLRTGTYGYTF. The CDR3 DNA is TGTGCCAGCAGCTCCCTTCGGACAGGAACCTATGGCTACACCTTC.

The chain links TRBV25-1 to TRBJ2-1; D possibly uses TRBD1 or TRBD2 (5 bases each). With 4 bases removed from V and 4 bases from J, the gap between germline ends came to 17 bases. The CDR3 runs to 16 residues. Germline assignment: CDR1 MGHDK and CDR2 SYGVNS. The CDR3 is CASSGPGPTSYNEQFF. CDR3 in DNA: TGTGCCAGCAGTGGACCGGGACCCACCAGTTACAATGAGCAGTTCTTC.

This chain joins TRBV19 and TRBJ2-1; 7 bases fit TRBD2. The germline V gene encodes CDR1 LNHDA and CDR2 SQIVND (reference sequence). This CDR3 is built from 14 residues. The junction had 3 bases not matched to a gene; V was cut back by 3 bases and J by 4 bases. The CDR3 loop is CASSMVAGYNEQFF. DNA for the CDR3: TGTGCCAGTAGTATGGTAGCGGGTTACAATGAGCAGTTCTTC.

The genes are TRBV19 and TRBJ2-1, with unresolved D. The V end lost 5 bases, the J end lost 8 bases, and 10 bases lay between the germline ends. CDR1 and CDR2 from the germline V gene are LNHDA and SQIVND (reference sequence). The CDR3 extends over 12 amino acids. CDR3 amino acids: CASSSDPHEQFF. As DNA, the CDR3 is TGTGCCAGTAGTTCGGACCCCCATGAGCAGTTCTTC.

V and J are TRBV7-6 and TRBJ2-5, with TRBD2 matching over 10 bases. Germline V gene lookup returns CDR1 SGHVS and CDR2 FNYEAQ. CDR3 length: 14 residues. The V segment lost 5 bases and the J segment 5 bases; nucleotides outside the gene matches: 5. The CDR3 loop reads CASSHSGGIETQYF. For the CDR3, the DNA is TGTGCCAGCAGCCATAGCGGGGGGATTGAGACCCAGTACTTC. Complete variable domain (other parts from reference TRBV7-6 and TRBJ2-5): GAGVSQSPRYKVTKRGQDVALRCDPISGHVSLYWYRQALGQGPEFLTYFNYEAQQDKSGLPNDRFSAERPEGSISTLTIQRTEQRDSAMYRCASSHSGGIETQYFGPGTRLLVL.

V gene TRBV20-1 combines with J gene TRBJ2-5; TRBD1 aligns across 8 bases. This CDR3 has 14 residues. The trim removed 4 bases at V and 5 bases at J, leaving 9 bases unmatched. The germline gives CDR1 DFQATT, CDR2 SNEGSKA (reference sequence). The CDR3, as DNA: TGCAGTGCTACTATGACAGGGGAGGTGGAGACCCAGTACTTC. This encodes CSATMTGEVETQYF.

This chain connects TRBV13 to TRBJ2-1, with D perhaps TRBD1 (5 bases). The CDR3 runs 15 residues. Germline loops: CDR1 PRHDT, CDR2 FYEKMQ (reference sequence). Trimming took off 0 bases at V and 2 bases at J, with 8 bases between the two ends. The CDR3 sequence: CASSLGGPPYNEQFF. In DNA, the CDR3 is TGTGCCAGCAGCTTAGGGGGGCCCCCCTACAATGAGCAGTTCTTC. Full variable domain (rest looked up from reference TRBV13 and TRBJ2-1): AAGVIQSPRHLIKEKRETATLKCYPIPRHDTVYWYQQGPGQDPQFLISFYEKMQSDKGSIPDRFSAQQFSDYHSELNMSSLELGDSALYFCASSLGGPPYNEQFFGPGTRLTVL.

V usage is TRBV5-1 and J usage is TRBJ2-3, with TRBD1 as a possible D gene (6 bases). Looked up from germline, CDR1 is SGHRS and CDR2 is YFSETQ. V was shortened by 1 base and J by 4 bases, with 13 bases between the two germline ends. The CDR3 has 15 amino acids. CDR3 sequence reads: CASSLMAGVADTQYF. The CDR3 nucleotides are TGCGCCAGCAGCTTGATGGCAGGGGTAGCAGATACGCAGTATTTT.

This sequence joins TRBV20-1 and TRBJ2-7; D assignment may be TRBD1 or TRBD2 (5 bases each). Deletions cut 0 bases from V and 5 bases from J, with 14 bases between. The CDR3 is 14 residues long. Germline V gives CDR1 DFQATT, CDR2 SNEGSKA (reference sequence). CDR3 nucleotides: TGCAGTGCTAGAGATGTCATGGGGGACCACGAGCAGTACTTC. Amino acid sequence: CSARDVMGDHEQYF.

The chain joins TRBV4-3 to TRBJ2-5; TRBD1 matches at 7 bases. The germline gives CDR1 LGHNA, CDR2 YSLEER. With 0 bases clipped from V and 2 bases from J, the junction kept 0 bases outside the gene matches. This CDR3 is 14 amino acids long. The CDR3 sequence is CASSQEQGQETQYF. In DNA form, the CDR3 reads TGCGCCAGCAGCCAAGAACAGGGGCAAGAGACCCAGTACTTC.

The rearrangement joins TRBV7-9 to TRBJ2-3; D is ambiguous. Germline V gene data show CDR1 as SEHNR and CDR2 as FQNEAQ (reference sequence). The CDR3 has 15 residues. V lost 5 bases to trimming and J lost 2 bases, with 14 bases between them. CDR3 nucleotides: TGTGCCAGCAGCCCCCGAGGATCGACCACAGATACGCAGTATTTT. Its translation: CASSPRGSTTDTQYF. Variable domain in full (rest from reference TRBV7-9 and TRBJ2-3): DTGVSQNPRHKITKRGQNVTFRCDPISEHNRLYWYRQTLGQGPEFLTYFQNEAQLEKSRLLSDRFSAERPKGSFSTLEIQRTEQGDSAMYLCASSPRGSTTDTQYFGPGTRLTVL.

A word on this clonotype: Germline and junction disagree at one end, which may indicate a read error. The V and J genes are TRBV6-5 and TRBJ2-5; D uncertain. The CDR3 is 14 residues long. Germline lookup yields CDR1 MNHEY and CDR2 SVGAGI. The CDR3 region is CASSYEAPQGTQYF. In DNA form, the CDR3 reads TGTGCCAGCAGTTACGAGGCACCTCAAGGGACCCAGTACTTC.

The CDR3 loop is CASSPEPGADPHYGYTF. In DNA, the CDR3 is TGTGCCAGCAGTCCAGAACCCGGGGCCGATCCTCACTATGGCTACACCTTC. This chain links TRBV27 with TRBJ1-2, with D perhaps matching TRBD1 (5 bases). Trimming removed 5 bases at V and 3 bases at J, with 22 bases between. This CDR3 spans 17 amino acids. CDR1 and CDR2 (germline): MNHEY, SMNVEV (reference sequence).

The chain has TRBV29-1 and TRBJ2-2, with a tentative D call TRBD2 (5 bases). This CDR3 is built from 13 residues. Germline assignment: CDR1 SQVTM and CDR2 ANQGSEA. The V end lost 1 base, the J end lost 7 bases, and 10 bases lay between the germline ends. The CDR3 bases are TGCAGCGTTGAAGTTCCCGGGAACGGGGAGCTGTTTTTT. Its protein is CSVEVPGNGELFF.

The V gene is TRBV19, the J gene TRBJ1-4; unclear D gene. The ends were cut back, 8 bases at V and 0 bases at J, with 13 bases in the middle. This CDR3 comprises 15 residues. CDR1 LNHDA and CDR2 SQIVND come from the germline V gene (reference sequence). Here the CDR3 DNA reads TGTGCCAGTCGCCGGACGGATGCAACTAATGAAAAACTGTTTTTT. Amino acid sequence: CASRRTDATNEKLFF.

In its sample, this clonotype was seen once. The chain has TRBV18 and TRBJ2-7; D might be TRBD1 (6 bases). From germline, CDR1 is KGHSH and CDR2 LQKENI. The V gene lost 2 bases and the J gene lost 3 bases, with 11 bases spanning the gap. The CDR3 has 14 amino acids. This chain's CDR3 is CASSPGQTLYEQYF. In DNA form, the CDR3 reads TGTGCCAGCTCACCAGGACAGACTCTCTACGAGCAGTACTTC.